This passage covers 24 T cell receptor beta chains from one sample sequenced in a study of CD8 T cells in ankylosing spondylitis. The study's findings and limits: A motif of 7 to 9 highly homologous TCR beta variants was seen as apparently characteristic of ankylosing spondylitis blood.

From the 5' RACE reads, TCRdb called clonotypes with MiXCR, one entry per CDR3 protein. This sample carries roughly 490,000 distinct CDR3 sequences, less than 6% of them seen once, and the ten largest clones take under 4.5%. Their antigens remain unidentified. Source material: blood, either unsorted or a sorted T cell fraction (not recorded which). The receptors here all came from a male donor with ankylosing spondylitis.

In its sample, this clonotype was seen many times. V and J are TRBV6-5 and TRBJ2-7, with unresolved D. This CDR3 has 15 amino acids. The V and J ends lost 0 bases and 3 bases respectively, with 12 bases between them. Germline CDR1 reads MNHEY; CDR2 reads SVGAGI. The CDR3 here is CASSYSNIVIYEQYF. CDR3 in DNA: TGTGCCAGCAGTTACTCCAACATCGTGATCTACGAGCAGTACTTC.

This clonotype was recorded many times. The chain recombines TRBV10-2 with TRBJ1-4; a possible D gene is TRBD1 (6 bases). The CDR3 sequence is 13 residues long. Germline V lookup: CDR1 WSHSY, CDR2 SAAADI. V was clipped by 6 bases and J by 6 bases, with 11 bases between them. The CDR3 loop is CASRAGADEKLFF. The DNA of the CDR3 is TGCGCCAGCAGGGCGGGGGCGGATGAAAAACTGTTTTTT.

This chain joins TRBV2 and TRBJ2-3; D ambiguous. In germline, CDR1 is SNHLY, CDR2 FYNNEI. V shed 6 bases and J shed 4 bases, with 17 bases lying between them. The CDR3 spans 15 residues. The DNA of the CDR3 is TGTGCCAGCAGCCCAGACGCTCTAGTTGCAGATACGCAGTATTTT. It encodes CASSPDALVADTQYF.

This clonotype was recorded at least ten times. The gene calls are TRBV12-3 or TRBV12-4 and TRBJ2-3; the D gene is possibly TRBD2 (7 bases). This CDR3 contains 16 residues. The V gene lost 6 bases and the J gene lost 0 bases, with 16 bases spanning the gap. This CDR3 reads CASSWGLADSTDTQYF. The CDR3 bases are TGTGCCAGCAGCTGGGGGCTAGCGGACAGCACAGATACGCAGTATTTT.

V and J are TRBV5-6 and TRBJ2-7; 7 nucleotides agree with TRBD2. Germline CDR1 and CDR2: SGHDT and YYEEEE. The V segment lost 8 bases and the J segment 2 bases; nucleotides outside the gene matches: 7. This CDR3 comprises 13 residues. DNA of the CDR3: TGTGCCAGGAGCCTCGGGGGGACCTACGAGCAGTACTTC. It codes for CARSLGGTYEQYF.

This clonotype has at least ten counts. The V and J genes are TRBV6-1 and TRBJ2-3, with TRBD2 identical over 12 bases. The germline V gene has CDR1 MNHNS and CDR2 SASEGT. The CDR3 is 15 amino acids. The ends lost 6 bases at V and 4 bases at J; junction bases unmatched: 5. DNA for the CDR3: TGTGCCAGCAGACAGACTAGCGGGAGTGCAGATACGCAGTATTTT. This encodes CASRQTSGSADTQYF.

This clonotype has a count of ten or more. The chain uses TRBV6-5 and TRBJ1-2; D is undetermined. CDR1 and CDR2 from the germline V gene are MNHEY and SVGAGI. The ends were cut back, 8 bases at V and 2 bases at J, with 9 bases in the middle. The CDR3 is 12 residues long. CDR3 DNA: TGTGCCAGCTTTTTGGGGAACTATGGCTACACCTTC. Translated, it gives CASFLGNYGYTF.

This clonotype came up many times. J is TRBJ2-3 and V is TRBV5-5; D gene ambiguous. The germline V and J ends were trimmed by 0 bases and 4 bases, with 12 bases remaining between them. CDR1 and CDR2 from the germline V gene are SGHKS and YYEKEE (reference sequence). The CDR3 has 15 amino acids. Written as DNA, the CDR3 is TGTGCCAGCAGCTTGGCTGCCCGTCGGCCAGATACGCAGTATTTT. Translation: CASSLAARRPDTQYF.

This clonotype occurred many times. V gene TRBV7-3 combines with J gene TRBJ1-1; 7 bases are a match to TRBD1. The CDR3 sequence is 13 residues long. CDR1 and CDR2 (germline): SGHTA, FQGTGA. Trimming cost V 4 bases and J 10 bases; bases outside gene matches: 9. The CDR3 nucleotides are TGTGCCAGCAGCTCATCAGGACAGGAGAGAGCTTTCTTT. It encodes CASSSSGQERAFF.

This clonotype was picked up many times. The chain couples TRBV6-1 to TRBJ1-5, with D unclear. The V and J ends lost 8 bases and 2 bases respectively, with 10 bases between them. Germline loops: CDR1 MNHNS, CDR2 SASEGT. The CDR3 loop spans 13 amino acids. The CDR3 coding sequence is TGTGCCAGCCGGGTTGGGGGCAATCAGCCCCAGCATTTT. It encodes CASRVGGNQPQHF.

Ten or more counts support this clonotype. The gene calls are TRBV5-1 and TRBJ2-7; the match to TRBD1 covers 7 bases. Per the germline V gene, CDR1 is SGHRS and CDR2 is YFSETQ. The CDR3 is 15 amino acids. The ends lost 4 bases at V and 7 bases at J; junction bases unmatched: 14. The CDR3 region is CASSLGTADPREQYF. The CDR3 DNA is TGCGCCAGCAGCCTCGGGACAGCCGATCCCCGGGAGCAGTACTTC.

The chain employs TRBV18 and TRBJ2-7, with a possible D match to TRBD1 (6 bases). Germline-derived CDR1 and CDR2 are KGHSH and LQKENI. V lost 1 base to trimming and J lost 6 bases, with 13 bases between them. The CDR3 sequence is 14 residues long. The CDR3 bases are TGTGCCAGCTCACCACTAGCCGAGGGGGTCGAGCAGTACTTC. It yields the protein CASSPLAEGVEQYF. The entire variable domain, with the rest obtained from reference TRBV18 and TRBJ2-7, is as follows: NAGVMQNPRHLVRRRGQEARLRCSPMKGHSHVYWYRQLPEEGLKFMVYLQKENIIDESGMPKERFSAEFPKEGPSILRIQQVVRGDSAAYFCASSPLAEGVEQYFGPGTRLTVT.

This chain joins TRBV20-1 and TRBJ2-7, with D perhaps matching TRBD2 (6 bases). The CDR3 extends over 14 amino acids. Trimming took 2 bases from V and 2 from J, leaving 13 bases between them. Germline CDR1 DFQATT, CDR2 SNEGSKA (reference sequence). The CDR3 nucleotides are TGCAGTGCTAGATCCGCAGGGAGGACCTACGAGCAGTACTTC. Residues: CSARSAGRTYEQYF.

This clonotype was counted ten times or more. The chain carries TRBV7-9 and TRBJ2-1, with 8 bases lining up with TRBD1. This CDR3 is 17 amino acids long. Germline values: CDR1 SEHNR, CDR2 FQNEAQ (reference sequence). V lost 4 bases and J lost 8; bases outside the gene matches: 16. The CDR3 DNA reads as TGTGCCAGCAGCTCGAGTTTTACAGGGGGGTATCGGGATGAGCAGTTCTTC. This translates into CASSSSFTGGYRDEQFF.

This clonotype was detected many times. The chain carries TRBV6-5 and TRBJ1-6; TRBD1 matches 9 bases. V shed 2 bases and J 10 bases; nucleotides not matched to a gene: 6. Germline assignment: CDR1 MNHEY and CDR2 SVGAGI. There are 15 residues in the CDR3. This chain's CDR3 is CASSYSGTGRSPLHF. DNA for the CDR3: TGTGCCAGCAGTTACAGTGGGACAGGGAGGTCACCCCTCCACTTT.

The chain links TRBV20-1 to TRBJ2-1; the match to TRBD2 covers 12 bases. CDR1 is DFQATT and CDR2 is SNEGSKA in the germline V gene (reference sequence). The CDR3 spans 14 residues. V shed 6 bases and J 9 bases; nucleotides not matched to a gene: 9. The CDR3 bases are TGCAGTGCCGCAGATCTAGCGGGGGGGGTTGAGCAGTTCTTC. This gives the protein CSAADLAGGVEQFF.

This clonotype has a handful of counts. The V gene is TRBV25-1, the J gene TRBJ2-7; TRBD2 matches at 7 bases. The trim removed 0 bases at V and 7 bases at J, leaving 3 bases unmatched. The CDR3 contains 13 residues. The germline CDR1 and CDR2 sequences are MGHDK and SYGVNS. This CDR3 reads CASSEYGGREQYF. DNA of the CDR3: TGTGCCAGCAGTGAATACGGGGGGAGGGAGCAGTACTTC.

In this sample, this clonotype turned up many times. This sequence joins TRBV12-3 or TRBV12-4 and TRBJ1-1, with 8 bases that match TRBD1. V dropped 4 bases and J dropped 5; count of bases not matched to a gene: 12. The CDR3 totals 16 residues. The CDR3 DNA reads as TGTGCCAGCAGTTCTCGTCGACAGGGGCCACGGACTGAAGCTTTCTTT. Translated: CASSSRRQGPRTEAFF.

The V gene is TRBV5-1, the J gene TRBJ2-7; D possibly corresponds to TRBD1 (5 bases). The CDR3 consists of 13 residues. Germline assignment: CDR1 SGHRS and CDR2 YFSETQ. V was trimmed by 7 bases and J by 1 base, leaving 12 bases between them. DNA for the CDR3: TGCGCCAGCGCCCCCCCAGGGTCCTACGAGCAGTACTTC. Protein product: CASAPPGSYEQYF.

This clonotype was recorded at least ten times. This sequence joins TRBV11-1 and TRBJ2-1; 13 nucleotides align to TRBD2. Germline CDR1 is SGHAT and CDR2 is FQDESV (reference sequence). V trimming: 2 bases; J trimming: 10 bases; junction bases outside the gene matches: 14. The CDR3 length is 18 residues. The CDR3 loop is CASSLRVTSGRVLREQFF. The CDR3 DNA is TGTGCCAGCAGCTTACGGGTAACTAGCGGGAGGGTTCTACGCGAGCAGTTCTTC.

The sample holds many counts of this clonotype. The rearrangement joins TRBV4-3 to TRBJ1-2; maybe TRBD1 (5 bases). Germline-derived CDR1 and CDR2 are LGHNA and YSLEER. Trimming removed 1 base at V and 4 bases at J, with 19 bases between. The CDR3 covers 17 residues. The CDR3 sequence: CASSQGQLTGDPYGYTF. The CDR3 DNA is TGCGCCAGCAGCCAAGGACAACTAACAGGAGACCCCTATGGCTACACCTTC.

This clonotype was counted at least ten times. The chain carries TRBV9 and TRBJ2-5; possibly TRBD2 for D (5 bases). There are 14 residues in the CDR3. Trimming left V 0 bases short and J 5 bases short, with 11 bases between. Germline CDR1 is SGDLS and CDR2 is YYNGEE. For the CDR3, the DNA is TGTGCCAGCAGCGTAGGACAAGGAGGCGAGACCCAGTACTTC. Translated: CASSVGQGGETQYF.

V usage is TRBV7-3 and J usage is TRBJ2-5; D possibly matches TRBD1 or TRBD2 (5 bases each). V was trimmed by 2 bases and J by 7 bases, leaving 11 bases between them. This CDR3 comprises 13 residues. Germline CDR1 SGHTA, CDR2 FQGTGA. The CDR3 loop reads CASSLWGSGTQYF. Written as DNA, the CDR3 is TGTGCCAGCAGCTTATGGGGGAGTGGGACCCAGTACTTC.

This clonotype was detected only a few times. This chain uses TRBV10-3 with TRBJ2-1, with TRBD2 matching 11 bases. The CDR3 covers 19 residues. Germline trimming cut 4 bases from V and 1 base from J; bases unmatched to any gene: 12. The germline V gene has CDR1 ENHRY and CDR2 SYGVKD. CDR3 sequence (DNA): TGTGCCATCAGTGGGGGGGGACTAGCGGTAAAAACTTCCTACAATGAGCAGTTCTTC. This encodes CAISGGGLAVKTSYNEQFF.